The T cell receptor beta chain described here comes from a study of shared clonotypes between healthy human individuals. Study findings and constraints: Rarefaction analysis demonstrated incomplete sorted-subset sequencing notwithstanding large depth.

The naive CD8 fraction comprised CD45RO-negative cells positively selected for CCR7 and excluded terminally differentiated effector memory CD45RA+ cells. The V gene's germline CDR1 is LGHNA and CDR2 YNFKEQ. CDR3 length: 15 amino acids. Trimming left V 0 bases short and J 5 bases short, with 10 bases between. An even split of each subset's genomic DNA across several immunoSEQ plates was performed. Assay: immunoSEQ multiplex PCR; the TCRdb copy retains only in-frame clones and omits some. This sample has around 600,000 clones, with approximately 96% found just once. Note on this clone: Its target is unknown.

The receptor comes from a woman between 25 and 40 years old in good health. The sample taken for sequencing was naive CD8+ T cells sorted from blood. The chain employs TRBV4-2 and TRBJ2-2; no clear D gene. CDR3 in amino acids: CASSQESVPTGELFF. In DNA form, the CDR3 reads TGTGCCAGCAGCCAAGAATCAGTACCAACCGGGGAGCTGTTTTTT.